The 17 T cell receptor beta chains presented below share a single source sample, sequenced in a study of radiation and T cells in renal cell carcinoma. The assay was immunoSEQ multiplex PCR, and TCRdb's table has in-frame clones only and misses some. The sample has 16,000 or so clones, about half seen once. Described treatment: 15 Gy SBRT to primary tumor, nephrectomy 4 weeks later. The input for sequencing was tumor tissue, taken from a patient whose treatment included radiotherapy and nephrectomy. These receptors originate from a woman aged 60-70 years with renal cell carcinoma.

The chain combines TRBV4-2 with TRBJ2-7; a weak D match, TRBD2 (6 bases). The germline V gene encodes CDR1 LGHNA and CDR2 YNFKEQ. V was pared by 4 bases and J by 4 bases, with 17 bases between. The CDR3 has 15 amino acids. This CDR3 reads CASSPAPSAGYEQYF. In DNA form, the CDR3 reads TGTGCCAGCAGCCCCGCCCCTAGCGCAGGTTACGAGCAGTACTTC.

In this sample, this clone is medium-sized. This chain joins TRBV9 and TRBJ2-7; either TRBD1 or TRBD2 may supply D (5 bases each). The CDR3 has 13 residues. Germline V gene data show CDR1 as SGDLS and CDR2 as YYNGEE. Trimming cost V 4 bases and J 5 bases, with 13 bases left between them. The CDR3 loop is CASSPGDAHEQYF. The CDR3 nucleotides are TGTGCCAGCAGCCCCGGGGACGCCCACGAGCAGTACTTC.

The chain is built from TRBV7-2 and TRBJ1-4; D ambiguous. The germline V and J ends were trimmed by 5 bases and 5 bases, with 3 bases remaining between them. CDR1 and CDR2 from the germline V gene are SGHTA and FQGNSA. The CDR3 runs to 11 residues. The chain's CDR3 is CASSHNEKLFF. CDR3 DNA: TGTGCCAGCAGCCACAATGAAAAACTGTTTTTT. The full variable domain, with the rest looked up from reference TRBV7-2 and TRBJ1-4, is GAGVSQSPSNKVTEKGKDVELRCDPISGHTALYWYRQSLGQGLEFLIYFQGNSAPDKSGLPSDRFSAERTGGSVSTLTIQRTQQEDSAVYLCASSHNEKLFFGSGTQLSVL.

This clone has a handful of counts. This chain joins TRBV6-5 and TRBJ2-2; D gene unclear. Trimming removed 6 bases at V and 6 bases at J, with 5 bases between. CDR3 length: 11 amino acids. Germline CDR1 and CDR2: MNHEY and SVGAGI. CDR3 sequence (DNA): TGTGCCAGCAGCCAAGCCGGGGAGCTGTTTTTT. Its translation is CASSQAGELFF.

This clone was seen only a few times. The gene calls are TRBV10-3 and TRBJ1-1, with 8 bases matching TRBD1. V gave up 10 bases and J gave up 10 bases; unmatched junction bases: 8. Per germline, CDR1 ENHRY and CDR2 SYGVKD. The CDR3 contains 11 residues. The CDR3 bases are TGTGCCAGCAGAGGACAGGGAGGAGCTTTCTTT. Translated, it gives CASRGQGGAFF.

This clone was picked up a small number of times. In DNA form, the CDR3 reads TGTGCCACTCATGTGGGTACCTTCTACGAGCAGTACTTC. Its protein is CATHVGTFYEQYF. This chain links TRBV6-1 with TRBJ2-7; D is undetermined. The length of the CDR3 is 13 residues. The V end was cut by 10 bases, the J end by 3 bases, with 16 bases between. Germline lookup yields CDR1 MNHNS and CDR2 SASEGT.

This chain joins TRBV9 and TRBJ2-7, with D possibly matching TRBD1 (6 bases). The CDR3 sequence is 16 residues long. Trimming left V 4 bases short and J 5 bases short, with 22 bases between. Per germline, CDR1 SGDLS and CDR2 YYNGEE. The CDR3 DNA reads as TGTGCCAGCAGCCCAACTTCCTATGGGACATCCGACGAGCAGTACTTC. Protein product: CASSPTSYGTSDEQYF. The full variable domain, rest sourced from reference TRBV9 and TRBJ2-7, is DSGVTQTPKHLITATGQRVTLRCSPRSGDLSVYWYQQSLDQGLQFLIQYYNGEERAKGNILERFSAQQFPDLHSELNLSSLELGDSALYFCASSPTSYGTSDEQYFGPGTRLTVT.

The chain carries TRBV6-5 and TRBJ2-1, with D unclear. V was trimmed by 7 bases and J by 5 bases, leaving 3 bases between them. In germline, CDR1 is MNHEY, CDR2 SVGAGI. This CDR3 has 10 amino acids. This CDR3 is CASTNNEQFF. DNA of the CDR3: TGTGCCAGCACCAACAATGAGCAGTTCTTC.

The CDR3 DNA sequence: TGTGCCAGCAGCGTAGGAGGTTTTCCGGGTCCTTTAGGGGAGCTGTTTTTT. The encoded protein is CASSVGGFPGPLGELFF. The chain is built from TRBV9 and TRBJ2-2; D is unresolved. The CDR3 has 17 amino acids. The V and J ends lost 0 bases and 8 bases respectively, with 20 bases between them. Germline CDR1 reads SGDLS; CDR2 reads YYNGEE. Supplemented by reference TRBV9 and TRBJ2-2, the full variable domain reads DSGVTQTPKHLITATGQRVTLRCSPRSGDLSVYWYQQSLDQGLQFLIQYYNGEERAKGNILERFSAQQFPDLHSELNLSSLELGDSALYFCASSVGGFPGPLGELFFGEGSRLTVL.

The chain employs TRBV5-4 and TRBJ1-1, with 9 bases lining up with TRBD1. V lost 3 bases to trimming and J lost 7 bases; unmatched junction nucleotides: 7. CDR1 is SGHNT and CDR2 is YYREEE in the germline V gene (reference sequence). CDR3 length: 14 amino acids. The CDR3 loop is CASSSPTGGFEAFF. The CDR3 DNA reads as TGTGCCAGCAGCTCTCCGACAGGGGGGTTTGAAGCTTTCTTT.

The CDR3 bases are TGCGCCAGCAGTGATGGGGGGGCCTACGAGCAGTACTTC. It encodes CASSDGGAYEQYF. V usage is TRBV10-1 and J usage is TRBJ2-7; 7 bases fit TRBD2. Germline V CDR1 and CDR2: WNHNN, SYGVQD (reference sequence). The CDR3 spans 13 residues. The junction had 1 base not matched to a gene; V was cut back by 3 bases and J by 2 bases.

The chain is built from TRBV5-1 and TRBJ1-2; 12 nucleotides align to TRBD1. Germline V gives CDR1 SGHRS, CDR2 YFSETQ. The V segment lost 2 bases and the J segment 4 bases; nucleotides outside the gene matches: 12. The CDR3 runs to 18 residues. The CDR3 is CASSFQRDRGPDRYGYTF. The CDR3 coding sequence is TGCGCCAGCAGCTTCCAAAGGGACAGGGGGCCCGACCGCTATGGCTACACCTTC.

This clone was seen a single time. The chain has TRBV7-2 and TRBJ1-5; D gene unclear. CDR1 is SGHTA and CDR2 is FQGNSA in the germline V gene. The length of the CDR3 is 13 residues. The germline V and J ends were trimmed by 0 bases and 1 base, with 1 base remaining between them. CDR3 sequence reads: CASSLASNQPQHF. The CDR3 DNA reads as TGTGCCAGCAGCTTAGCCAGCAATCAGCCCCAGCATTTT.

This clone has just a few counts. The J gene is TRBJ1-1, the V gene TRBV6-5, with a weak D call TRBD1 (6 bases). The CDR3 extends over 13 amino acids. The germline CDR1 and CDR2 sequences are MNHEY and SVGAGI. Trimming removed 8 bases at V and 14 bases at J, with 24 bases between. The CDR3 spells CASLPGGGGPPFF. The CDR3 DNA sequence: TGTGCCAGCCTCCCGGGGGGTGGGGGGCCTCCCTTCTTT.

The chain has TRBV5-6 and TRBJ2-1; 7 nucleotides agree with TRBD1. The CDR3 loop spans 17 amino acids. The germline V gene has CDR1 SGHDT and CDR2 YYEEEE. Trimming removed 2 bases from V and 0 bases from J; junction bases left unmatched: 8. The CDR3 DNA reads TGTGCCAGCAGCTTCAAAGAAGGGACAGTCTCCTACAATGAGCAGTTCTTC. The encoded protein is CASSFKEGTVSYNEQFF.

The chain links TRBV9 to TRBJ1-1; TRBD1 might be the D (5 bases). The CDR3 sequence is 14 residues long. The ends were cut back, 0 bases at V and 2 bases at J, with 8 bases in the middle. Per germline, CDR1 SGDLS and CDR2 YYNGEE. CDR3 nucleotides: TGTGCCAGCAGCGTAGTTGGGGGTAACACTGAAGCTTTCTTT. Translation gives CASSVVGGNTEAFF.

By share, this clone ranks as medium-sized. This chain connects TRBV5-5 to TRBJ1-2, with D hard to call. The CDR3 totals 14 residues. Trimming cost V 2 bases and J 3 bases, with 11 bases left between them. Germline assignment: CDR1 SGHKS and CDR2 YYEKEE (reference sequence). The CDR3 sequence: CASSLPPDYYGYTF. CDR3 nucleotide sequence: TGTGCCAGCAGCTTACCCCCAGACTACTATGGCTACACCTTC.